Presented here are 3 T cell receptor beta chains from one specimen sequenced in a study of beta chain features in type 1 diabetes. Regarding the study as a whole: All four CD4+ subsets of Type 1 diabetes patients contained TCRB CDR3s that were moderately but significantly shorter.

No antigen is known for these receptors. Reverse transcribing all isolated RNA meant expressed TCRB transcripts were sequenced. The method was immunoSEQ multiplex PCR; TCRdb's version includes in-frame clones alone and lacks a portion of them. The sample lists about 52,000 clones; roughly 39% were seen once. The sequenced material came from Tregs from blood. The receptors here all came from a man in his thirties or forties with type 1 diabetes.

This clone was recorded at least ten times. The chain recombines TRBV7-9 with TRBJ2-3, with TRBD2 identical over 7 bases. V was pared by 4 bases and J by 3 bases, with 10 bases of the junction left unmatched. Germline CDR1 is SEHNR and CDR2 is FQNEAQ (reference sequence). The CDR3 runs to 16 residues. This CDR3 reads CASSSLGLVETDTQYF. For the CDR3, the DNA is TGTGCCAGCAGCTCGCTTGGACTAGTAGAAACAGATACGCAGTATTTT.

This sequence joins TRBV7-6 and TRBJ1-4; D gene ambiguous. CDR3 length: 13 amino acids. Germline V gene data show CDR1 as SGHVS and CDR2 as FNYEAQ. V gave up 1 base and J gave up 4 bases, with 4 bases separating them. CDR3 amino acids: CASSLVFNEKLFF. The DNA of the CDR3 is TGTGCCAGCAGCTTAGTCTTTAATGAAAAACTGTTTTTT. The full variable domain, its missing parts supplied by reference TRBV7-6 and TRBJ1-4, is GAGVSQSPRYKVTKRGQDVALRCDPISGHVSLYWYRQALGQGPEFLTYFNYEAQQDKSGLPNDRFSAERPEGSISTLTIQRTEQRDSAMYRCASSLVFNEKLFFGSGTQLSVL.

The V call is TRBV19, the J call TRBJ2-2; TRBD2 might be the D (5 bases). In germline, CDR1 is LNHDA, CDR2 SQIVND (reference sequence). V dropped 0 bases and J dropped 7 bases, with 12 bases sitting between them. The CDR3 is 15 residues long. The CDR3 here is CASSIDPEAHGELFF. For the CDR3, the DNA is TGTGCCAGTAGTATAGATCCGGAGGCCCACGGGGAGCTGTTTTTT.